This passage covers 9 T cell receptor beta chains from one sample sequenced in a study of blood T cell repertoires in COVID-19 (dated by TCRdb to 2020 to 2022). Receptors were amplified or captured by the immunoSEQ multiplex PCR assay. TCRdb took over this immuneACCESS table, retaining in-frame rearrangements with V and J assigned. Such tables are incomplete; in checked studies, under half of the missing clones stem from an unresolved V gene, and the remainder is unexplained. For this sample there are 70,000 or so clones; approximately 83% appear just once. About 15% of the sample is taken by the ten largest. Sequenced: peripheral blood. Receptors were obtained from a man aged 35-49 years with COVID-19, enrolled during active disease.

The genes are TRBV5-1 and TRBJ2-5, with 11 bases fitting TRBD2. Germline V gene sequence: CDR1 SGHRS, CDR2 YFSETQ. Germline trimming cut 4 bases from V and 1 base from J; bases unmatched to any gene: 6. The CDR3 runs 16 residues. CDR3: CASSASSGGSQETQYF. DNA for the CDR3: TGCGCCAGCAGCGCCTCTAGCGGGGGGTCCCAAGAGACCCAGTACTTC.

This chain uses TRBV27 with TRBJ2-3, with 8 bases identical to TRBD2. Germline CDR1 is MNHEY and CDR2 is SMNVEV (reference sequence). V lost 5 bases to trimming and J lost 6 bases; unmatched junction nucleotides: 13. This CDR3 has 16 residues. The CDR3 DNA reads as TGTGCCAGCAGTCCCTTAGAAGCGGGGGCCAAGGATACGCAGTATTTT. The encoded protein is CASSPLEAGAKDTQYF.

The V call is TRBV28, the J call TRBJ1-1; a possible D gene is TRBD1 (6 bases). The V end lost 6 bases, the J end lost 4 bases, and 15 bases lay between the germline ends. CDR1 and CDR2 from the germline V gene are MDHEN and SYDVKM. The CDR3 covers 14 residues. The CDR3 protein is CASSPTGSTTEAFF. For the CDR3, the DNA is TGTGCCAGCAGCCCCACAGGGTCTACCACTGAAGCTTTCTTT.

The chain is built from TRBV28 and TRBJ2-7, with D perhaps matching TRBD1 (5 bases). Trimming removed 6 bases from V and 2 bases from J, with 11 bases in between. This CDR3 comprises 13 residues. Germline values: CDR1 MDHEN, CDR2 SYDVKM. The CDR3 protein is CASSLGHPYEQYF. DNA of the CDR3: TGTGCCAGCAGCTTGGGGCATCCCTACGAGCAGTACTTC.

The chain uses TRBV7-6 and TRBJ1-4; possible D gene TRBD1, 5 bases. The V and J ends lost 5 bases and 9 bases respectively, with 16 bases between them. CDR1 and CDR2 (germline): SGHVS, FNYEAQ. This CDR3 spans 14 amino acids. Here the CDR3 reads CASSPGQEGQKLFF. The CDR3 DNA sequence: TGTGCCAGCAGCCCTGGACAAGAAGGACAAAAACTGTTTTTT.

J is TRBJ1-4 and V is TRBV29-1; D gene uncertain. Deletions cut 6 bases from V and 5 bases from J, with 16 bases between. The germline CDR1 and CDR2 sequences are SQVTM and ANQGSEA. The CDR3 runs 14 residues. The CDR3 region has the DNA TGCAGCGTCATCGAGGAGAGTTCAAATGAAAAACTGTTTTTT. This codes for CSVIEESSNEKLFF. Looking up the rest from reference TRBV29-1 and TRBJ1-4 gives the full variable domain: SAVISQKPSRDICQRGTSLTIQCQVDSQVTMMFWYRQQPGQSLTLIATANQGSEATYESGFVIDKFPISRPNLTFSTLTVSNMSPEDSSIYLCSVIEESSNEKLFFGSGTQLSVL.

The chain is built from TRBV19 and TRBJ2-4, with TRBD1 matching 7 bases. V lost 5 bases, J lost 12 bases, and 7 bases stayed unmatched. Germline V lookup: CDR1 LNHDA, CDR2 SQIVND (reference sequence). The CDR3 sequence is 12 residues long. CDR3 DNA: TGTGCCAGTAGTCCCCGACAGGGAAATCAGTACTTC. As protein: CASSPRQGNQYF.

The rearrangement uses TRBV28 and TRBJ1-1, with TRBD1 matching over 10 bases. Germline V gene data show CDR1 as MDHEN and CDR2 as SYDVKM. The junction had 10 bases not matched to a gene; V was cut back by 6 bases and J by 3 bases. The CDR3 covers 16 residues. Written as DNA, the CDR3 is TGTGCCAGCAGCCCACCCGGACAGGGGGAGTACACTGAAGCTTTCTTT. It yields the protein CASSPPGQGEYTEAFF.

The chain carries TRBV6-5 and TRBJ2-7, with 10 bases identical to TRBD1. J lost 5 bases, V lost 8 bases, and 12 bases had no gene match. The CDR3 runs 15 residues. CDR1 is MNHEY and CDR2 is SVGAGI in the germline V gene. The CDR3 DNA follows: TGTGCCAGCGCGGAAGCGAGGACAGGGGGTAACGAGCAGTACTTC. It yields the protein CASAEARTGGNEQYF.